This record concerns one TCR beta chain sequence. These data are taken from a study of blood T cell repertoires in COVID-19. Study-wide background: Samples of COVID-19 (acute and convalescent) were obtained from the United States, Italy and Spain.

Source study methods: For nucleated cells, counts were estimated from reference gene primer amplification. The data were produced by immunoSEQ multiplex PCR, yet TCRdb's version contains in-frame clones alone and is incomplete. V, J and clone size reflect that table, while D and trimming were determined from the DNA. Counted here are some 250,000 clones, approximately 86% occurring once; the ten biggest clones make up roughly 1.9%. This receptor was obtained from a man under 40 with active or convalescent COVID-19. Source material: peripheral blood.

CDR3 sequence reads: CASTPGTTNSPLHF. The CDR3 coding sequence is TGTGCCAGCACGCCCGGGACAACAAATTCACCCCTCCACTTT. V gene TRBV2 combines with J gene TRBJ1-6; TRBD1 is a possible D gene (6 bases). The CDR3 contains 14 residues. Germline assignment: CDR1 SNHLY and CDR2 FYNNEI. V lost 7 bases and J lost 7, with 14 bases in between. Complete variable domain (other parts from reference TRBV2 and TRBJ1-6): EPEVTQTPSHQVTQMGQEVILRCVPISNHLYFYWYRQILGQKVEFLVSFYNNEISEKSEIFDDQFSVERPDGSNFTLKIRSTKLEDSAMYFCASTPGTTNSPLHFGNGTRLTVT.